This TCR beta chain was found in a study of cytotoxic CD8 clonotypes in ibrutinib-treated CLL (dated by TCRdb to the early 2020s). About the full investigation: The cohort included more than 14 treatment-naive and 11 to 12 relapsed/refractory patients; around 17 were IGHV unmutated. Responses were partial in roughly 25 patients and complete in 2; after median around 72 months follow-up, about 14 stayed in remission and some twelve progressed. The response samples were drawn at a median of roughly eleven months into treatment, with a range of about 6 to 40 months. An average of roughly 250,000 productive templates and approximately 90,000 productive rearrangements was obtained per sample. Of the approximately 87 people in the trial, 25 to 30 had longitudinal samples available. Cryopreserved peripheral blood mononuclear cells were collected before treatment, at response, and at either disease progression or sustained remission. Every sample from remission and from progressive disease was obtained while the patients were still on ibrutinib. Paper-wide results and their limitations: Public clonotypes were rare and either shrank or stayed stable during treatment, and the rise in clonality at ibrutinib response reflected expansion of private clonotypes. An increase in clonality was observed at ibrutinib response, with clonality remaining stable during sustained remission and falling back toward baseline at progression. Lymph node repertoires were not examined, and the timing of sampling was not matched between patients in sustained remission and those whose disease progressed. Baseline clonality exceeded that of age-matched healthy donors and correlated strongly with circulating CD8+ T-cell counts.

This clone was detected a few times. The antigen this receptor binds is unknown. Base quality data are lacking; no much larger clone is found one base away. CDR1 and CDR2, looked up from the germline V gene (reference sequence), are MNHNY and SVGAGI. The CDR3 contains 15 residues, cysteine and phenylalanine counted. The CDR3 DNA has 45 bases and is translated from base 1. V trim: 6 bases; J trim: 0 bases; unmatched bases: 4. A MiSeq instrument was used for deep resolution sequencing, which targeted depths ranging from 1 in 1 million up to 1 in 200,000 T cells, with coverage averaging 10x for each clonotype. The immunoSEQ hsTCRB Kit was used to generate the TCR beta libraries. For the original study's pipeline: ImmunoSEQ Data Assistant and ImmunoSEQ Analyzer were used for data analysis, and V, D and J genes were assigned according to IMGT definitions. Clonality was computed as one minus normalized Shannon entropy of productive rearrangement frequencies, ranging from 0 to 1. Only overrepresented clonotypes making up at least 0.05% of each patient's repertoire were included in the public clonotype analysis. Some 13 age-matched healthy donor repertoires from immuneACCESS were used as controls for clonality. TCRdb holds this immuneACCESS table with in-frame rearrangements only. Some clones are missing; in checked studies, unresolved V genes explain under half, and the rest has no known cause. V, J and clone size reflect that table, while D and trimming were determined from the DNA. The sample contains approximately 100,000 clones, under 70% of them found a single time. The ten most abundant clones make up 30% to 45% of the sample.

The label giving this sample's time point can be read as: approximately 2 years on ibrutinib. For TCR beta library preparation, approximately 2 micrograms of genomic DNA were isolated from cryopreserved PBMCs. Longitudinal blood samples from CLL patients receiving ibrutinib monotherapy were subjected to high-throughput TCR beta sequencing. The patients took part in an open-label, single-center phase 2 trial of ibrutinib monotherapy. Sequenced material: PBMCs, taken after 24 months of ibrutinib treatment. The chain is made from TRBV6-6 and TRBJ2-7; TRBD2 fits 11 bases in the junction. The source of this sequence is a human donor with chronic lymphocytic leukemia. The nucleotide sequence reads as follows: TGTGCCAGCAGCCAGGGACTAGCGGACTCCTACGAGCAGTACTTC. Its protein product is CASSQGLADSYEQYF.